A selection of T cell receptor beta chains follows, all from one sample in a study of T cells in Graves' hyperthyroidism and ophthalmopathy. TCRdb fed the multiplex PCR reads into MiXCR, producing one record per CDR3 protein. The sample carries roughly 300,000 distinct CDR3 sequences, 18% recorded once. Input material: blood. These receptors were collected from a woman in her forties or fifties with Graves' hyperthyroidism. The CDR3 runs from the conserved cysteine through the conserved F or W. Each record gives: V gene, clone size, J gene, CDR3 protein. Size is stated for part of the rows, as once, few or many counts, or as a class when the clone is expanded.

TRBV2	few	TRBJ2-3	CTHGGPSTDTQYF
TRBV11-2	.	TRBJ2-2	CASSLIAVYTGELFF
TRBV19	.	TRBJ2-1	CASSPGQAHEQFF
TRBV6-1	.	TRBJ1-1	CASQPRDHNTEAFF
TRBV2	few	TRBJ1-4	CASSPLSGTYEKLFF
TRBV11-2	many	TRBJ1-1	CASSENGIAEAFF
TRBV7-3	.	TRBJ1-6	CASSSSGTGNSPLHF
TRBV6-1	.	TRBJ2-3	CASSPRGASTDTQYF
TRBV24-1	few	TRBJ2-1	CATSDSNEQFF
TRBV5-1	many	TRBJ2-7	CASSSTGPGGYEQYF
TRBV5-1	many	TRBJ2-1	CASSLLAGSYNEQFF
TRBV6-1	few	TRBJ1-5	CASSRGIGNQPQHF
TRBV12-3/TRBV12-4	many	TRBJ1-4	CASSLGVLGTANEKLFF
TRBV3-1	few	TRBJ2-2	CASSQEGVEELFF
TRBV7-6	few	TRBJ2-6	CASSRGVASGANVLTF
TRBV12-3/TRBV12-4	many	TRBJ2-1	CASSLVSGGIEQFF
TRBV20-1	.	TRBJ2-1	CSASGLDLLNEQFF
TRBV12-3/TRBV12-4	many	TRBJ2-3	CASSLLWGLSTDTQYF
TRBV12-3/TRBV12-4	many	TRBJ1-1	CASTLGLGRGAFF
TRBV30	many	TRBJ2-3	CAWSSGGPTDTQYF